This TCR beta chain came from a study of T cells in localized non-small cell lung cancer. Findings of the study overall: The study detected a median about 57 of the top 100 tumor clones in adjacent lung.

Profiled with immunoSEQ multiplex PCR; TCRdb holds only in-frame clones, not every one. The sample includes tens of thousands of clones, roughly 87% seen only once; the top ten take roughly 14%. Turning to this clone: Its antigen is not identified.

This receptor was taken from a man aged 40 to 69 with stage I squamous cell lung carcinoma. Here the sequenced sample was peripheral blood, taken before any cancer treatment.

In DNA, the CDR3 is TGTGCCAGCTCACCTACCCAAGTTGGCGAGCAGTACTTC. Translating gives CASSPTQVGEQYF. The chain employs TRBV18 and TRBJ2-7; D is unclear. Germline V gene lookup returns CDR1 KGHSH and CDR2 LQKENI. V was clipped by 3 bases and J by 6 bases, with 12 bases between them. The length of the CDR3 is 13 residues.